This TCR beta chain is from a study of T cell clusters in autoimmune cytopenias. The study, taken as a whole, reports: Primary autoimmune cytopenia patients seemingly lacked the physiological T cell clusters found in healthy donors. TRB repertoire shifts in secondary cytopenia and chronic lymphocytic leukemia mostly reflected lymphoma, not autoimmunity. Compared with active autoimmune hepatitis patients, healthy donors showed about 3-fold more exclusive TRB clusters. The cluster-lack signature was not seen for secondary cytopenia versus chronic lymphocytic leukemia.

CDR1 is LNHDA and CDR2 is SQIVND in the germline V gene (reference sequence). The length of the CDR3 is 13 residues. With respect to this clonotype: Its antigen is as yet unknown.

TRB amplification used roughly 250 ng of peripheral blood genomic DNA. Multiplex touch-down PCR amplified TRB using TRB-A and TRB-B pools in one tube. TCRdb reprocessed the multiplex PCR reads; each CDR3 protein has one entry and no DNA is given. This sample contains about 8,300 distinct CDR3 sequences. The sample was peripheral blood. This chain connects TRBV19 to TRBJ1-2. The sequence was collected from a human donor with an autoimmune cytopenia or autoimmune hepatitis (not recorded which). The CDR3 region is CASTPARRYGYTF.